This entry lists 14 T cell receptor beta chains sequenced from one sample in a study of identical twins. TCRdb ran MiXCR on the 5' RACE reads and lists one entry per CDR3 protein. The table has 1.5 million or so distinct CDR3 sequences, about 32% seen once; the top ten hold around 0.25%. Sequences were obtained from cord blood. The origin of the receptors is a newborn girl in good health.

The V call is TRBV25-1, the J call TRBJ2-5; D ambiguous. V was cut by 7 bases and J by 4 bases, with 10 bases left in between. Germline V gives CDR1 MGHDK, CDR2 SYGVNS. The CDR3 is made up of 12 amino acids. The CDR3 region is CASTENGETQYF. The CDR3 DNA follows: TGTGCCAGCACTGAGAATGGAGAGACCCAGTACTTC.

This clonotype was observed many times. The chain carries TRBV29-1 and TRBJ2-1, with a possible D match to TRBD2 (5 bases). From germline, CDR1 is SQVTM and CDR2 ANQGSEA. V was cut by 4 bases and J by 1 base, with 8 bases left in between. CDR3 size: 13 residues. The CDR3 DNA is TGCAGCGTTGTTCGAGGGTCCTACAATGAGCAGTTCTTC. Residues: CSVVRGSYNEQFF.

The V call is TRBV20-1, the J call TRBJ2-7; either TRBD1 or TRBD2 may fit D (5 bases each). V was pared by 1 base and J by 7 bases, with 20 bases between. This CDR3 region has 15 residues. In germline, CDR1 is DFQATT, CDR2 SNEGSKA (reference sequence). The CDR3 DNA follows: TGCAGTGCTAGAGGGCCTGGGGGAGAATACAATGAGCAGTACTTC. Its protein is CSARGPGGEYNEQYF.

This chain links TRBV9 with TRBJ1-1; D is possibly TRBD1 (5 bases). This CDR3 is built from 15 residues. V was trimmed by 0 bases and J by 1 base, leaving 10 bases between them. Looked up from germline, CDR1 is SGDLS and CDR2 is YYNGEE. The CDR3, as DNA: TGTGCCAGCAGCGTAGAGCTGGGGGGGAACACTGAAGCTTTCTTT. Its protein product is CASSVELGGNTEAFF. The full variable domain, completed using reference TRBV9 and TRBJ1-1, is DSGVTQTPKHLITATGQRVTLRCSPRSGDLSVYWYQQSLDQGLQFLIQYYNGEERAKGNILERFSAQQFPDLHSELNLSSLELGDSALYFCASSVELGGNTEAFFGQGTRLTVV.

V is TRBV4-1 and J is TRBJ2-1; D remains unclear. The CDR3 runs to 17 residues. V lost 1 base and J lost 0, with 13 bases in between. Germline CDR1 is MGHRA and CDR2 is YSYEKL. The CDR3 sequence is CASSQGLATSSYNEQFF. The CDR3, as DNA: TGCGCCAGCAGCCAAGGACTCGCTACGAGCTCCTACAATGAGCAGTTCTTC.

This clonotype has a handful of counts. The chain joins TRBV6-5 to TRBJ2-3, with a possible D match to TRBD1 (6 bases). The CDR3 loop spans 15 amino acids. From germline, CDR1 is MNHEY and CDR2 SVGAGI. V dropped 2 bases and J dropped 2 bases, with 11 bases sitting between them. The CDR3 coding sequence is TGTGCCAGCAGTTACCGGGACACCCCCACAGATACGCAGTATTTT. Translated, it gives CASSYRDTPTDTQYF.

This clonotype has more than one count but fewer than ten. The rearrangement uses TRBV12-3 or TRBV12-4 and TRBJ1-6; TRBD1 might be the D (5 bases). The germline V and J ends were trimmed by 0 bases and 6 bases, with 12 bases remaining between them. CDR3 length: 16 residues. CDR3 in DNA: TGTGCCAGCAGTTTAGCGGGGGGTTCCCTTAATTCACCCCTCCACTTT. Its protein product is CASSLAGGSLNSPLHF.

This clonotype has more than one count but fewer than ten. The chain is built from TRBV5-1 and TRBJ1-1; no reliable D call. V lost 4 bases and J lost 0, with 10 bases in between. The CDR3 is 14 residues long. CDR1 SGHRS and CDR2 YFSETQ come from the germline V gene. The CDR3 region is CASSPRAMNTEAFF. CDR3 in DNA: TGCGCCAGCAGCCCCAGAGCTATGAACACTGAAGCTTTCTTT.

DNA of the CDR3: TGTGCCAGCAGTCCTCCCGGACAGGGGCTCTCCTACAATGAGCAGTACTTC. The encoded protein is CASSPPGQGLSYNEQYF. The V call is TRBV6-1, the J call TRBJ2-1, with 9 bases identical to TRBD1. With the DNA end fitting TRBJ2-7 better, the J assignment may be wrong. Germline V CDR1 and CDR2: MNHNS, SASEGT. The CDR3 covers 17 residues.

The chain is built from TRBV12-3 or TRBV12-4 and TRBJ1-2; D is unresolved. Trimming took off 6 bases at V and 4 bases at J, with 18 bases between the two ends. The CDR3 covers 15 residues. CDR3 amino acids: CASSPSSTVVYGYTF. In DNA form, the CDR3 reads TGTGCCAGCAGCCCCAGTTCCACAGTCGTCTATGGCTACACCTTC.

J is TRBJ2-3 and V is TRBV11-2; 9 positions agree with TRBD2. The trim removed 1 base at V and 3 bases at J, leaving 5 bases unmatched. The CDR3 extends over 16 amino acids. CDR1 SGHAT and CDR2 FQNNGV come from the germline V gene. The CDR3 sequence is CASSLVGSGGTDTQYF. In DNA, the CDR3 is TGTGCCAGCAGCTTAGTAGGTAGCGGGGGAACAGATACGCAGTATTTT.

This clonotype came up a few times. Germline is not matched at one junction end, which may reflect a read error. This chain joins TRBV7-8 and TRBJ2-3; 9 bases are shared with TRBD2. The V gene's germline CDR1 is SGHVS and CDR2 FQNEAQ. CDR3 size: 15 residues. CDR3 bases: TGTGCCAGCAGCTCCTCCGGGACTAGCAGAGATACGCAGTATTTT. Encoded protein: CASSSSGTSRDTQYF.

Only a few counts were recorded for this clonotype. The genes are TRBV3-1 and TRBJ2-1; 8 nucleotides match TRBD2. Germline V gene sequence: CDR1 LGHDT, CDR2 YNNKEL (reference sequence). J lost 6 bases, V lost 7 bases, and 8 bases had no gene match. The CDR3 covers 14 residues. CDR3 nucleotides: TGTGCCAGCACCATTTCCAGCGGGAGCAATGAGCAGTTCTTC. Protein: CASTISSGSNEQFF.

Only a few counts were recorded for this clonotype. V gene TRBV4-2 combines with J gene TRBJ1-6; maybe TRBD1 (5 bases). Germline V lookup: CDR1 LGHNA, CDR2 YNFKEQ. The V end lost 1 base, the J end lost 7 bases, and 14 bases lay between the germline ends. The CDR3 extends over 16 amino acids. The CDR3 reads CASSQGGRTYNSPLHF. Here the CDR3 DNA reads TGTGCCAGCAGCCAAGGGGGACGGACTTACAATTCACCCCTCCACTTT.